This passage covers 26 T cell receptor beta chains from one sample sequenced in a study of blood T cells in healthy people across ages. A second 7 to 11 cycle PCR used barcoded and J-beta primers. TCRdb reanalysed the 5' RACE reads using MiXCR and keeps one entry per CDR3 protein. The table records about 680,000 distinct CDR3 sequences, roughly 50% of them present only once. Sequenced: blood. The receptors here all came from a woman aged 60 to 75 in good health.

The chain employs TRBV5-1 and TRBJ1-1, with a tentative D call TRBD1 (5 bases). The germline V and J ends were trimmed by 5 bases and 0 bases, with 20 bases remaining between them. The germline V gene has CDR1 SGHRS and CDR2 YFSETQ. The CDR3 has 17 residues. CDR3 amino acids: CASRSAGGGAMNTEAFF. DNA of the CDR3: TGCGCCAGCAGGAGTGCCGGGGGGGGAGCTATGAACACTGAAGCTTTCTTT.

The chain links TRBV6-5 to TRBJ2-4; no reliable D call. The CDR3 covers 13 residues. V was shortened by 6 bases and J by 0 bases, with 6 bases between the two germline ends. Germline V lookup: CDR1 MNHEY, CDR2 SVGAGI. The CDR3 DNA is TGTGCCAGCAGGCCTCTAGCCAAAAACATTCAGTACTTC. Translating gives CASRPLAKNIQYF.

The CDR3 sequence is CASSYSQWVETQYF. CDR3 DNA: TGTGCCAGCAGTTACTCCCAGTGGGTGGAGACCCAGTACTTC. The chain joins TRBV6-2 or TRBV6-3 to TRBJ2-5; no firm D call. There are 14 residues in the CDR3. Trimming left V 0 bases short and J 5 bases short, with 10 bases between. CDR1 MNHEY and CDR2 SVGEGT come from the germline V gene.

This chain connects TRBV9 to TRBJ1-2; no clear D gene. There are 13 residues in the CDR3. Between the trimmed V and J ends, which lost 4 bases and 6 bases, there was a span of 13 bases. The germline gives CDR1 SGDLS, CDR2 YYNGEE. The CDR3 sequence: CASSPFLTDGYTF. The CDR3 coding sequence is TGTGCCAGCAGCCCCTTTCTTACAGATGGCTACACCTTC.

This clonotype has ten or more counts. The V and J genes are TRBV5-1 and TRBJ1-1, with D possibly being TRBD1 (6 bases). Germline loops: CDR1 SGHRS, CDR2 YFSETQ. The length of the CDR3 is 15 residues. Trimming shortened V by 3 bases and J by 1 base, and 13 bases separated the two germline ends. CDR3 coding DNA: TGCGCCAGCAGCTCCCTCTCGACAGGGAACACTGAAGCTTTCTTT. Translation gives CASSSLSTGNTEAFF.

This clonotype was detected a few times. J is TRBJ2-5 and V is TRBV7-2, with 9 bases lining up with TRBD2. V dropped 2 bases and J dropped 11; count of bases not matched to a gene: 21. The CDR3 consists of 18 residues. Germline lookup yields CDR1 SGHTA and CDR2 FQGNSA. The CDR3, as DNA: TGTGCCAGCAGCTTAACCCCCGCTAGCGGGAAAACTTACAATGAGCAGTACTTC. Translating it yields CASSLTPASGKTYNEQYF.

This clonotype was found a few times. The CDR3 DNA follows: TGTGCCAGCAAGGGTGTCTACGAGCAGTACTTC. It is translated as CASKGVYEQYF. The V and J genes are TRBV6-1 and TRBJ2-7; no clear D gene. The CDR3 is 11 residues long. Trimming shortened V by 7 bases and J by 3 bases, and 7 bases separated the two germline ends. Germline V CDR1 and CDR2: MNHNS, SASEGT.

To note about this clonotype: The junction and the germline gene differ at one end; a read error may be behind it. The chain uses TRBV5-1 and TRBJ2-7; the match to TRBD1 covers 9 bases. The CDR3 extends over 16 amino acids. CDR1 is SGHRS and CDR2 is YFSETQ in the germline V gene. The CDR3 sequence is CASGLGGGQGSYEQYF. CDR3 nucleotides: TGCGCCAGCGGCTTGGGAGGGGGACAGGGCTCCTACGAGCAGTACTTC.

The chain is built from TRBV6-2 or TRBV6-3 and TRBJ2-7; 7 nucleotides line up with TRBD2. CDR3 length equals 14 residues. Unmatched junction bases numbered 6, after V lost 5 bases and J lost 2 bases. Germline V CDR1 and CDR2: MNHEY, SVGEGT. The CDR3, as DNA: TGTGCCAGCAGTGACTGGCGGGGGACCTACGAGCAGTACTTC. This codes for CASSDWRGTYEQYF.

This chain links TRBV24-1 with TRBJ2-5, with TRBD1 matching over 7 bases. From germline, CDR1 is KGHDR and CDR2 SFDVKD. The CDR3 has 16 residues. With 3 bases clipped from V and 2 bases from J, the junction kept 8 bases outside the gene matches. DNA for the CDR3: TGTGCCACCAGTGATGCGCCGGGACAGAAACAAGAGACCCAGTACTTC. Its protein is CATSDAPGQKQETQYF.

The chain uses TRBV6-5 and TRBJ1-4, with D perhaps TRBD1 (6 bases). With 2 bases removed from V and 7 bases from J, the gap between germline ends came to 17 bases. This CDR3 spans 16 amino acids. Germline V CDR1 and CDR2: MNHEY, SVGAGI. In nucleotides, the CDR3 is TGTGCCAGCAGTTACAGGGAAGGGAGGGGGGCTGAAAAACTGTTTTTT. Protein sequence: CASSYREGRGAEKLFF.

The chain has TRBV3-1 and TRBJ2-3; 11 nucleotides align to TRBD2. The V gene end was trimmed by 7 bases and the J gene end by 4 bases; junction bases not matched to a gene: 7. This CDR3 is built from 15 residues. Germline V gives CDR1 LGHDT, CDR2 YNNKEL (reference sequence). CDR3 region: CASILSGRAADTQYF. The CDR3 DNA reads TGTGCCAGCATCCTTAGCGGGAGGGCCGCAGATACGCAGTATTTT.

The sample holds a few counts of this clonotype. V usage is TRBV7-2 and J usage is TRBJ2-1, with 11 bases matching TRBD2. Germline V gene data show CDR1 as SGHTA and CDR2 as FQGNSA. Trimming at V came to 1 base and at J to 12 bases, leaving 5 bases not matched to a gene. This CDR3 has 14 amino acids. The CDR3: CASSLDVLAGVQFF. The CDR3, as DNA: TGTGCCAGCAGCTTAGATGTACTAGCGGGAGTGCAGTTCTTC.

This clonotype was detected only a few times. The V call is TRBV29-1, the J call TRBJ2-3, with TRBD1 matching over 7 bases. The length of the CDR3 is 16 residues. The germline V gene encodes CDR1 SQVTM and CDR2 ANQGSEA. V lost 3 bases and J lost 1; bases outside the gene matches: 10. CDR3 amino acids: CSVDWSGTVGTDTQYF. The CDR3 nucleotides are TGCAGCGTTGATTGGTCGGGGACAGTGGGCACAGATACGCAGTATTTT.

V gene TRBV9 combines with J gene TRBJ2-1; D ambiguous. The CDR3 extends over 16 amino acids. Germline V gives CDR1 SGDLS, CDR2 YYNGEE. Trimming took off 0 bases at V and 0 bases at J, with 10 bases between the two ends. The CDR3 nucleotides read TGTGCCAGCAGCGTAGGTTCTGATGTCTCCTACAATGAGCAGTTCTTC. It yields the protein CASSVGSDVSYNEQFF.

The chain employs TRBV12-3 or TRBV12-4 and TRBJ2-5; a possible D gene is TRBD1 (5 bases). Trimming removed 7 bases from V and 1 base from J, with 16 bases in between. The CDR3 is made up of 15 amino acids. The DNA of the CDR3 is TGTGCCAGCACCCTCGAGGACAAAGCCCAAGAGACCCAGTACTTC. The encoded protein is CASTLEDKAQETQYF.

The chain uses TRBV29-1 and TRBJ1-1; 9 positions agree with TRBD1. Germline lookup yields CDR1 SQVTM and CDR2 ANQGSEA. The V segment lost 3 bases and the J segment 2 bases; nucleotides outside the gene matches: 4. This CDR3 contains 14 residues. For the CDR3, the DNA is TGCAGCGTTGACCCGGGACAGGGAAACACTGAAGCTTTCTTT. Amino acids: CSVDPGQGNTEAFF.

The chain carries TRBV5-1 and TRBJ2-4; a weak D match, TRBD1 (5 bases). Trimming removed 3 bases from V and 0 bases from J, with 13 bases in between. Germline loops: CDR1 SGHRS, CDR2 YFSETQ. The CDR3 is 16 residues long. CDR3 in amino acids: CASSSGQLLAKNIQYF. The CDR3 coding sequence is TGCGCCAGCAGCTCCGGACAATTACTAGCCAAAAACATTCAGTACTTC.

The V call is TRBV29-1, the J call TRBJ2-3; 8 nucleotides align to TRBD1. The J segment lost 1 base and the V segment lost 7 bases, leaving 7 bases of the junction unmatched. CDR3 size: 14 residues. Germline V lookup: CDR1 SQVTM, CDR2 ANQGSEA. The CDR3 reads CSASTGVRTDTQYF. CDR3 nucleotide sequence: TGCAGCGCTTCGACAGGGGTCCGCACAGATACGCAGTATTTT.

The table lists this clonotype with a few counts. The CDR3 DNA reads as TGTGCCAGCAGACCACAGGTGAACTATGGCTACACCTTC. Amino acids: CASRPQVNYGYTF. The V call is TRBV2, the J call TRBJ1-2; D may be TRBD1 (5 bases). CDR3 length: 13 residues. V was clipped by 6 bases and J by 2 bases, with 10 bases between them. Germline V gene lookup returns CDR1 SNHLY and CDR2 FYNNEI.

V and J are TRBV14 and TRBJ1-1; D ambiguous. CDR3 length equals 14 residues. V was shortened by 2 bases and J by 4 bases, with 11 bases between the two germline ends. Germline CDR1 is SGHDN and CDR2 is FVKESK. In DNA, the CDR3 is TGTGCCAGCAGCCAAATTGCCTGGAGCACTGAAGCTTTCTTT. Translated, it gives CASSQIAWSTEAFF.

This rearrangement joins TRBV10-3 to TRBJ2-5; no reliable D call. CDR1 ENHRY and CDR2 SYGVKD come from the germline V gene. This CDR3 region has 13 residues. The germline V and J ends were trimmed by 0 bases and 11 bases, with 13 bases remaining between them. In nucleotides, the CDR3 is TGTGCCATCAGTGAGTCGACTTCCTATGAGCAGTACTTC. Translated, it gives CAISESTSYEQYF.

This clonotype occurred once. The J gene is TRBJ2-7, the V gene TRBV7-3, with TRBD1 identical over 7 bases. CDR1 is SGHTA and CDR2 is FQGTGA in the germline V gene. The CDR3 has 14 amino acids. J gave up 5 bases and V 2 bases, and 6 bases lay outside the gene matches. The CDR3 nucleotides are TGTGCCAGCAGCTTATATCCAGGGGGTCACGAGCAGTACTTC. Translation: CASSLYPGGHEQYF. Using reference TRBV7-3 and TRBJ2-7 for the parts outside the CDR3, the full variable domain is GAGVSQTPSNKVTEKGKYVELRCDPISGHTALYWYRQSLGQGPEFLIYFQGTGAADDSGLPNDRFFAVRPEGSVSTLKIQRTERGDSAVYLCASSLYPGGHEQYFGPGTRLTVT.

In its sample, this clonotype was seen once. This chain connects TRBV27 to TRBJ2-7; TRBD2 matches 11 bases. The CDR3 has 16 residues. V was pared by 4 bases and J by 2 bases, with 7 bases of the junction left unmatched. Germline V CDR1 and CDR2: MNHEY, SMNVEV (reference sequence). CDR3 sequence reads: CASSSATSGRAYEQYF. The DNA of the CDR3 is TGTGCCAGCAGTTCAGCCACTAGCGGGAGAGCCTACGAGCAGTACTTC.

The chain combines TRBV5-1 with TRBJ2-3; D unresolved. CDR1 and CDR2 from the germline V gene are SGHRS and YFSETQ. V gave up 0 bases and J gave up 2 bases, with 10 bases separating them. CDR3 length: 15 amino acids. The CDR3 nucleotides are TGCGCCAGCAGCTTGGGGACCCGCTCCACAGATACGCAGTATTTT. This gives the protein CASSLGTRSTDTQYF.

The chain has TRBV3-1 and TRBJ2-2; 9 bases line up with TRBD1. The V gene end was trimmed by 5 bases and the J gene end by 7 bases; junction bases not matched to a gene: 2. CDR3 length equals 13 residues. The V gene's germline CDR1 is LGHDT and CDR2 YNNKEL (reference sequence). CDR3 in DNA: TGTGCCAGCAGCTTGACAGGGGGCGGGGAGCTGTTTTTT. This sequence encodes CASSLTGGGELFF.